This T cell receptor (beta chain) was profiled in a study of T cells in Graves' hyperthyroidism and ophthalmopathy (dated by TCRdb to between 2018 and 2021). For the wider study: Peripheral blood was collected at initial diagnosis, before any treatment. The study also compared thyroid tissue and blood T-cell repertoires from 5 to 7 Graves' hyperthyroidism patients. TCR Vbeta CDR3 sequencing of 135 peripheral blood samples (43 ophthalmopathy, 75 to 80 hyperthyroidism and roughly 17 progressor patients) is reported in the paper. Following sampling, methimazole starting at 30 mg daily was given to hyperthyroidism patients, and high-dose intravenous methylprednisolone was given to ophthalmopathy patients. An independent validation cohort of around 19 hyperthyroidism patients and about 15 patients who later progressed to ophthalmopathy tested prospective prediction of ophthalmopathy. TCR V-J signatures able to tell the groups apart were searched for in a discovery cohort of around 95 patients, of whom 43 had Graves' ophthalmopathy and roughly 57 had stable Graves' hyperthyroidism. The 95 to 100 discovery patients were randomly divided into training and test sets at a 7:3 ratio.

This clonotype has a handful of counts. The clone's antigen remains unknown. Qualities for individual bases were not recorded, and no much larger clone is one base off. The junction carries 6 bases between V and J, which are trimmed by 6 bases and 3 bases respectively. The CDR3 numbers 10 residues from cysteine through phenylalanine. Of all the DNA, just the CDR3 is kept, 30 bases in frame from base 1. From a lookup of the germline V gene (reference sequence), CDR1 and CDR2 are DFQATT and SNEGSKA. General findings and caveats noted by the study authors: In cross-validation, a model built on a 13 V-J signature told ophthalmopathy apart from stable hyperthyroidism with 87.88% sensitivity and approximately 81% specificity, and in testing the same model reached 80%/75%. No statistical method was used to fix the sample size in advance, and group allocation was not hidden from the investigators. Blood samples also contained most of the expanded thyroid clonotypes (frequency above 0.001), which suggests that blood repertoires may reflect thyroid immune responses. In validation, the model predicted progression to ophthalmopathy a median of about 6 months before onset, with roughly 70% sensitivity and about 72% specificity.

Hyperthyroidism patients were newly diagnosed, had a disease duration of under 2 months, and were aged 18 to 65 years. Any patient with an uncontrolled infection, another autoimmune disease, pregnancy or lactation was excluded. Diagnoses were established on the basis of clinical symptoms, serum thyroxine and TRAb, thyroid ultrasound, and orbital computed tomography. For progressor patients, blood was drawn at the first diagnosis of hyperthyroidism, before any ophthalmopathy symptoms had appeared. Ficoll-Paque density gradient centrifugation was used to isolate PBMCs from 10 ml of fresh peripheral blood. Progressor patients were first diagnosed with Graves' hyperthyroidism and then developed ophthalmopathy during follow-up. Total RNA was extracted using Trizol reagent, and RNA quality was assessed on an Agilent 2100 Bioanalyzer. TCR beta CDR3 regions were amplified from RNA transcripts. The first round of RT-PCR for the TCR CDR3 was performed with the HTBI primer set and the Qiagen OneStep RT-PCR kit. The libraries were constructed in a second round of multiplex PCR and then size-selected and purified. Sequencing of the libraries was done on an Illumina HiSeq2000 using paired-end 100 bp reads. Turning to the authors' computational methods: SOAPnuke was used to process the raw data, with reads discarded if the reads contained adapters or uncalled bases, had a mean Phred below 15, or lacked an exact constant-primer or identifier match. COPE v1.2.5 was used to merge high-quality paired reads, and clonotypes were defined as unique nucleotide sequences. MiTCR v1.1 was used to align clonotypes to the IMGT TRBV, TRBD and TRBJ reference segments. Only V-J combinations with frequency above 0.0001, covering about 99% of repertoires, were analysed. The TCS score was defined as the ratio of F50 (clonal expansion) to E x V (chaos), calculated using BLOSUM62-based TCRdist between CDR3 peptides within each V-J. Welch's t-statistics and random forest reduced some 510 V-J features to 10 to 15, which were used in a naive Bayes classifier (R e1071). The public sequencing data were trimmed at Q25 with fastp and processed into clonotypes with MiXCR by TCRdb, which kept only in-frame beta chains. Under each unique CDR3 protein, matching rows form one entry showing the most common genes and DNA. The V and J calls, along with clone size, are taken from TCRdb and not from the paper's own processing. This sample comprises under 350,000 distinct CDR3 sequences, about 25% of them detected only once. More than 25% of the sample is held by the ten biggest clonotypes.

Specimen: blood. This receptor chain uses TRBV20-1 and TRBJ2-7, with the D gene call left open. This sequence was found in a man between 40 and 49 years old with Graves' hyperthyroidism that later progressed to Graves' ophthalmopathy. The nucleotides are TGCAGTGCACACAGCTACGAGCAGTACTTC. This yields the protein CSAHSYEQYF.